This T cell receptor (beta chain) was captured by sequencing in a study of regulatory T cells in long-lasting Graves disease. The CDR3 spans 17 residues. After removal of 4 bases from V and 5 bases from J, the junction contained 12 bases not matched to a gene. CDR1 is MGHRA, CDR2 YSYEKL, per germline. Findings and caveats of the study: Persistent disease showed a preference for TRBV28, TRBJ1-2 and TRBJ2-5.

CDR3 regions were amplified by Arm-PCR using iRepertoire HTBI primers to build TCR beta libraries. TCRdb analysed the multiplex PCR reads with MiXCR anew, one entry per CDR3 protein. The data hold approximately 400,000 distinct CDR3 sequences, with approximately 12% observed a single time. This clonotype has just a few counts. Its target is not known. Time point meaning: newly diagnosed GD, antithyroid drugs for less than 3 months. The TCR library used RNA extracted from PBMCs. A further study also used this sample, focusing on T cells in Graves' hyperthyroidism and ophthalmopathy.

This TCR came from a woman aged 18-30 years with Graves disease. The rearrangement joins TRBV4-1 to TRBJ2-2, with 8 bases matching TRBD1. The material was peripheral blood mononuclear cells (PBMCs), obtained at new diagnosis, from a patient treated with antithyroid drugs. CDR3 sequence reads: CASSLSRQGQITGELFF. DNA of the CDR3: TGCGCCAGCAGCCTTTCTCGACAGGGGCAGATTACCGGGGAGCTGTTTTTT.